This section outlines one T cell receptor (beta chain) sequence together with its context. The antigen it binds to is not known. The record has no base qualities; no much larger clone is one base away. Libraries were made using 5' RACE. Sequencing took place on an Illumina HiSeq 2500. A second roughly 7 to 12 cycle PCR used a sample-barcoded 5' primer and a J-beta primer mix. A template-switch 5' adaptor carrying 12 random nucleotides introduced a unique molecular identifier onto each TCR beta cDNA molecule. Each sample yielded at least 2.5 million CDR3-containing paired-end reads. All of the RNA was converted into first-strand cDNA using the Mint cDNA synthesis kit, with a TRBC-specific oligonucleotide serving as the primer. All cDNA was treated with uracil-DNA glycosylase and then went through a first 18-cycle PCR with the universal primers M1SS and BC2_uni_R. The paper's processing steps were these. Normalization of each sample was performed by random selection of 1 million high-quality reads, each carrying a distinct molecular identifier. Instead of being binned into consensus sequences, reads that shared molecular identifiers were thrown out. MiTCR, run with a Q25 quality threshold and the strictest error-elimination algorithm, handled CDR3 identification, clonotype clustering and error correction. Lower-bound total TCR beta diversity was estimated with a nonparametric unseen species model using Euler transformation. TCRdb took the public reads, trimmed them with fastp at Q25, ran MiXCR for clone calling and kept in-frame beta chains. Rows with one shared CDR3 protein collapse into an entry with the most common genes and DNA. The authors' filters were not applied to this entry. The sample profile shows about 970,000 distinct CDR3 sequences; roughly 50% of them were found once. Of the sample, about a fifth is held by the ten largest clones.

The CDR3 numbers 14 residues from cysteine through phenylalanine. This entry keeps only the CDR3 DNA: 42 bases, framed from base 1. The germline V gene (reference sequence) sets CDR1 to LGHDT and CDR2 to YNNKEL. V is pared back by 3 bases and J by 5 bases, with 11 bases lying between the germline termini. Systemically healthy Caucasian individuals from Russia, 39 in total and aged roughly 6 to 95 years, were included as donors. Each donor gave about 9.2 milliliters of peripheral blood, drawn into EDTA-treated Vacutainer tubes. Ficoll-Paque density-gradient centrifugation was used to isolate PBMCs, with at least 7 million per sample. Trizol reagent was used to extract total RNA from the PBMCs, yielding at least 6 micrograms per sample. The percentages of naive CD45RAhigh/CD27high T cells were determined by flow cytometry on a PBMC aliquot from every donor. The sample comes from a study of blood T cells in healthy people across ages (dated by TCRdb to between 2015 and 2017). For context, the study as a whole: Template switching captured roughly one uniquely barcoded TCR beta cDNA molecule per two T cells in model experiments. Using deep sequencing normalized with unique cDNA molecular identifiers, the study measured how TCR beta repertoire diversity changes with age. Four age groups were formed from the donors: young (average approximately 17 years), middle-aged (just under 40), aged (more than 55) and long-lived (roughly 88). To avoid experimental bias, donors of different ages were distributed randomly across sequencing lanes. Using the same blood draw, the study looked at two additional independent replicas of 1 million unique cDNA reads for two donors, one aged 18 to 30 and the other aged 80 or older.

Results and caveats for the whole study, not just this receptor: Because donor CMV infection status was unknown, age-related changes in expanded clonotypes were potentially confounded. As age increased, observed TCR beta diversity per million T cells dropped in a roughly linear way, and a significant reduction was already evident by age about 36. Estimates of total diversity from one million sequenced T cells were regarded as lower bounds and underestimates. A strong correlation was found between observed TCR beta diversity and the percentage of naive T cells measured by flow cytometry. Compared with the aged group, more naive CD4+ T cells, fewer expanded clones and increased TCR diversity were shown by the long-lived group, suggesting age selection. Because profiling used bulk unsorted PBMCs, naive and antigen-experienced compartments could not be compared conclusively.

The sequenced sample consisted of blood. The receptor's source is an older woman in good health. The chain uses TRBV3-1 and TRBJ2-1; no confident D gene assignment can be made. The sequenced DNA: TGTGCCAGCAGCCAGGAACAAATAAACAATGAGCAGTTCTTC. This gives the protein CASSQEQINNEQFF.